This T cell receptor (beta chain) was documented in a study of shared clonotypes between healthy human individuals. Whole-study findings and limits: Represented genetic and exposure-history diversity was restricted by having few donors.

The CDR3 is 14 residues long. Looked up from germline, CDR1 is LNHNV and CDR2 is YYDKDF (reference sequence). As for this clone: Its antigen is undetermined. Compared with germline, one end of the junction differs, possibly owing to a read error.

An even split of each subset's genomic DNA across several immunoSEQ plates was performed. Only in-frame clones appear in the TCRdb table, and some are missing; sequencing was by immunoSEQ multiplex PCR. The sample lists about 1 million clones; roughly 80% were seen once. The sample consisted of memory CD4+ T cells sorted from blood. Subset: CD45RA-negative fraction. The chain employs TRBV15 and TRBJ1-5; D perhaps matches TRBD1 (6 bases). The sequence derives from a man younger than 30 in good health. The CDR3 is CATSRGGSGQPQHF. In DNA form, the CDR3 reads TGTGCCACCAGTAGAGGGGGAAGCGGCCAGCCCCAGCATTTT.